The 13 T cell receptor beta chains below all came from one sample that was sequenced in a study of cytomegalovirus exposure and HLA in healthy donors. The study ran its PCR with 60 Vbeta and 13 Jbeta primers. Only in-frame clones appear in the TCRdb table, and some are missing; sequencing was by immunoSEQ multiplex PCR. Counted here are 110,000 or so clones, less than 85% occurring once; the ten biggest clones make up 16%. Sample: PBMCs. The receptor set was obtained from a man aged 45 to 65 in good health and CMV-seropositive.

The chain joins TRBV28 to TRBJ2-2, with D perhaps matching TRBD1 (6 bases). This CDR3 has 14 residues. The ends were cut back, 10 bases at V and 0 bases at J, with 12 bases in the middle. The germline gives CDR1 MDHEN, CDR2 SYDVKM. The CDR3 spells CATVQGPNTGELFF. CDR3 DNA: TGTGCCACTGTACAGGGCCCGAACACCGGGGAGCTGTTTTTT.

V is TRBV27 and J is TRBJ2-3, with 7 bases identical to TRBD1. The germline CDR1 and CDR2 sequences are MNHEY and SMNVEV (reference sequence). The CDR3 has 15 residues. V shed 7 bases and J 0 bases; nucleotides not matched to a gene: 7. This chain's CDR3 is CASTRQGPSTDTQYF. The CDR3 DNA reads TGTGCCAGCACCCGACAGGGACCTAGCACAGATACGCAGTATTTT.

V gene TRBV2 combines with J gene TRBJ2-3; TRBD1 matches 8 bases. The length of the CDR3 is 12 residues. Trimming cost V 8 bases and J 8 bases; bases outside gene matches: 6. CDR1 is SNHLY and CDR2 is FYNNEI in the germline V gene. The CDR3 nucleotides are TGTGCCAGCGGGGGACAGGCGAGTACGCAGTATTTT. Residues: CASGGQASTQYF. The variable domain in full, completed from reference TRBV2 and TRBJ2-3, reads EPEVTQTPSHQVTQMGQEVILRCVPISNHLYFYWYRQILGQKVEFLVSFYNNEISEKSEIFDDQFSVERPDGSNFTLKIRSTKLEDSAMYFCASGGQASTQYFGPGTRLTVL.

V gene TRBV6-6 combines with J gene TRBJ1-5; TRBD1 might be the D (6 bases). Germline V gene lookup returns CDR1 MNHNY and CDR2 SVGAGI (reference sequence). The V end lost 5 bases, the J end lost 6 bases, and 11 bases lay between the germline ends. CDR3 length: 13 residues. The CDR3 DNA follows: TGTGCCAGCAGTGAGTCAGGGGTTCAGCCCCAGCATTTT. This codes for CASSESGVQPQHF.

The chain employs TRBV11-3 and TRBJ2-7; D gene ambiguous. The CDR3 totals 12 residues. CDR1 is SGHNT and CDR2 is YENEEA in the germline V gene. V was cut by 1 base and J by 1 base, with 2 bases left in between. This CDR3 is CASSLASYEQYF. CDR3 DNA sequence: TGTGCCAGCAGCTTAGCATCCTACGAGCAGTACTTC.

A word on this clone: One end of the junction fails to match germline, which may point to a read error. This chain links TRBV7-9 with TRBJ1-2; D unresolved. CDR3 length: 12 amino acids. CDR1 is SEHNR, CDR2 FQNEAQ, per germline (reference sequence). CDR3 residues: CSSSPDISGYTF. CDR3 in DNA: TGTTCCAGCAGCCCAGACATAAGTGGCTACACCTTC.

In its sample, this clone was seen a few times. The chain recombines TRBV6-5 with TRBJ2-5, with 10 bases identical to TRBD2. Germline V lookup: CDR1 MNHEY, CDR2 SVGAGI. The CDR3 has 15 residues. Germline trimming cut 4 bases from V and 5 bases from J; bases unmatched to any gene: 7. CDR3 residues: CASSFTSGGAETQYF. In DNA, the CDR3 is TGTGCCAGCAGTTTTACAAGCGGGGGGGCCGAGACCCAGTACTTC.

This clone was seen only a few times. The rearrangement uses TRBV5-6 and TRBJ1-2; 10 nucleotides match TRBD1. V trimming: 3 bases; J trimming: 4 bases; junction bases outside the gene matches: 3. The germline V gene has CDR1 SGHDT and CDR2 YYEEEE. The CDR3 spans 14 residues. This CDR3 is CASSWTGGFYGYTF. DNA for the CDR3: TGTGCCAGCAGCTGGACAGGGGGGTTCTATGGCTACACCTTC. The variable domain in full, completed from reference TRBV5-6 and TRBJ1-2, reads DAGVTQSPTHLIKTRGQQVTLRCSPKSGHDTVSWYQQALGQGPQFIFQYYEEEERQRGNFPDRFSGHQFPNYSSELNVNALLLGDSALYLCASSWTGGFYGYTFGSGTRLTVV.

The chain combines TRBV7-8 with TRBJ2-3, with TRBD2 matching over 8 bases. The CDR3 loop spans 18 amino acids. V gave up 0 bases and J gave up 2 bases; unmatched junction bases: 10. The germline V gene encodes CDR1 SGHVS and CDR2 FQNEAQ. The CDR3 region has the DNA TGTGCCAGCAGCTTAGCGCGGGAAGCGGGGGTTACCACAGATACGCAGTATTTT. Translating gives CASSLAREAGVTTDTQYF. Using reference TRBV7-8 and TRBJ2-3 for the parts outside the CDR3, the full variable domain is GAGVSQSPRYKVAKRGQDVALRCDPISGHVSLFWYQQALGQGPEFLTYFQNEAQLDKSGLPSDRFFAERPEGSVSTLKIQRTQQEDSAVYLCASSLAREAGVTTDTQYFGPGTRLTVL.

V and J are TRBV5-6 and TRBJ2-7; D unclear. The ends were cut back, 2 bases at V and 4 bases at J, with 4 bases in the middle. The CDR3 is 11 amino acids. Germline CDR1 SGHDT, CDR2 YYEEEE. This CDR3 reads CASSFGYEQYF. In DNA form, the CDR3 reads TGTGCCAGCAGCTTCGGGTACGAGCAGTACTTC.

This chain connects TRBV6-5 to TRBJ2-3, with 9 bases aligning to TRBD2. Germline CDR1 and CDR2: MNHEY and SVGAGI. CDR3 size: 15 residues. J gave up 9 bases and V 5 bases, and 12 bases lay outside the gene matches. CDR3 protein: CASSKRRGGQGTQYF. CDR3 bases: TGTGCCAGCAGTAAAAGGCGGGGGGGCCAAGGAACGCAGTATTTT.

The gene calls are TRBV11-3 and TRBJ2-5; D unresolved. The germline CDR1 and CDR2 sequences are SGHNT and YENEEA. The CDR3 length is 14 residues. Trimming cost V 5 bases and J 3 bases, with 13 bases left between them. The CDR3: CASSPYRDEETQYF. The CDR3 nucleotides are TGTGCCAGCAGCCCCTACCGCGATGAAGAGACCCAGTACTTC. Combining the CDR3 with reference TRBV11-3 and TRBJ2-5 gives the whole variable domain EAGVVQSPRYKIIEKKQPVAFWCNPISGHNTLYWYLQNLGQGPELLIRYENEEAVDDSQLPKDRFSAERLKGVDSTLKIQPAELGDSAVYLCASSPYRDEETQYFGPGTRLLVL.

This chain links TRBV18 with TRBJ2-1; 7 bases align to TRBD1. The CDR3 loop spans 14 amino acids. Germline assignment: CDR1 KGHSH and CDR2 LQKENI. V trimming: 4 bases; J trimming: 9 bases; junction bases outside the gene matches: 9. CDR3 amino acids: CASSLRQGPGEQFF. The CDR3 nucleotides are TGTGCCAGCTCACTGAGACAGGGCCCAGGTGAGCAGTTCTTC.